The present entry profiles one T cell receptor beta chain with its context. What it binds is unknown. Deletions cut 0 bases from V and 3 bases from J, with 3 bases between. This CDR3 is built from 13 residues. Germline loops: CDR1 SGHNT, CDR2 YENEEA. The data derive from a study of T cells in Graves' hyperthyroidism and ophthalmopathy. Whole-study context: Before treatment of any kind, peripheral blood was taken at initial diagnosis.

Amplification yielded TCR beta CDR3 regions, with RNA transcripts as the source. First-round RT-PCR of the TCR CDR3 relied on the HTBI primer set. TCRdb re-analysed the multiplex PCR reads in MiXCR, keeping a single row per CDR3 protein. The table includes about 380,000 distinct CDR3 sequences, approximately 17% detected once. Using 10 ml of fresh peripheral blood, PBMCs were prepared. Findings and limits, study-wide: Within blood appeared most thyroid clonotypes that had expanded above 0.001.

This TCR was sampled from a man between 18 and 35 years old with Graves' ophthalmopathy. Source material: blood. This chain uses TRBV11-3 with TRBJ2-1; the D is unclear. CDR3 sequence: CASSLEYYNEQFF. CDR3 sequence (DNA): TGTGCCAGCAGCTTAGAGTACTACAATGAGCAGTTCTTC.